The TCR beta chain under discussion was sequenced for a study of blood T cell repertoires in COVID-19. As for the study in general: PBMCs, B-cell-depleted T cells, or T cells provided the cDNA or gDNA that made up the material.

Data came from immunoSEQ multiplex PCR; TCRdb stores just in-frame clones and leaves some out. The sample has about 35,000 clones, 70% to 90% seen once. The germline V gene has CDR1 MNHEY and CDR2 SMNVEV (reference sequence). Trimming took 1 base from V and 8 from J; bases not matched to a gene: 7. There are 15 residues in the CDR3. This receptor was taken from a human donor in a cohort sampled during active COVID-19. The chain has TRBV27 and TRBJ1-2; 10 bases are a match to TRBD1. Input material: peripheral blood. CDR3 in amino acids: CASSLFGTGDKGYTF. CDR3 sequence (DNA): TGTGCCAGCAGTTTATTCGGGACAGGGGATAAGGGCTACACCTTC.